This T cell receptor beta chain was found in a study of T cells in Graves' hyperthyroidism and ophthalmopathy. The investigators amplified TCR beta CDR3 regions from RNA transcripts. When the TCR CDR3 underwent first-round RT-PCR, the HTBI primer set was used. Each CDR3 protein gets one entry after TCRdb re-called the multiplex PCR reads with MiXCR. This sample has over 500,000 distinct CDR3 sequences, with more than 15% found just once. This clonotype was counted only a few times. After removal of 2 bases from V and 0 bases from J, the junction contained 1 base not matched to a gene. Per the germline V gene, CDR1 is PRHDT and CDR2 is FYEKMQ (reference sequence). The CDR3 loop spans 14 amino acids.

The chain couples TRBV13 to TRBJ2-7; 7 bases line up with TRBD2. The origin of this receptor is a woman in her twenties or thirties with Graves' ophthalmopathy. What was sequenced was blood. The chain's CDR3 is CASSLLAVSYEQYF. DNA of the CDR3: TGTGCCAGCAGCTTACTAGCGGTCTCCTACGAGCAGTACTTC.